This TCR beta chain was obtained from a study of spatial heterogeneity in lung cancer. Time point here: blood at routine non-recurrence follow-up after resection. This clonotype showed up many times. This CDR3 comprises 12 residues. The ends were cut back, 1 base at V and 9 bases at J, with 6 bases in the middle. TCRdb reprocessed the 5' RACE reads via MiXCR and lists one record per CDR3 protein. The sample has about 41,000 distinct CDR3 sequences, over 9.5% seen once. This specimen consisted of PBMCs, obtained at follow-up. This clonotype originated in a female donor with early-stage non-small cell lung cancer. The chain recombines TRBV12-3 or TRBV12-4 with TRBJ1-4; D gene uncertain. As DNA, the CDR3 is TGTGCCAGCAGTTTAGGAGGGAAAAAACTGTTTTTT. It codes for CASSLGGKKLFF.